This T cell receptor (beta chain) was identified during a study of T cell repertoires in cytomegalovirus infection. For the study at large: In public TCR beta signatures, there were indications of both CMV infection and matching HLA type. Study-wide points: The response measured ex vivo was dominated by TCR beta clonotypes (HLA-C-restricted and CMV-specific). Cumulated frequencies of public TCR beta families served to identify carriers of CMV plus the relevant HLA.

This clonotype was counted between two and nine times. Its antigen is unknown. TCRdb reanalysed the reads using MiXCR and keeps one entry per CDR3 protein. The sample lists some 700,000 distinct CDR3 sequences; 35% to 45% were seen once. The CDR3 consists of 15 residues. Trimming took 6 bases from V and 8 from J; bases not matched to a gene: 11. The germline V gene encodes CDR1 SGHVS and CDR2 FQNEAQ. The specimen was PBMCs. The origin of this receptor is a human donor in good health (CMV status not recorded). Some clones in this sample may be carry-over from other donors' samples. This chain uses TRBV7-8 with TRBJ2-1; 9 bases are a match to TRBD2. As DNA, the CDR3 is TGTGCCAGCAGACTACTAGCGGGTAATATGCATGAGCAGTTCTTC. It specifies CASRLLAGNMHEQFF.